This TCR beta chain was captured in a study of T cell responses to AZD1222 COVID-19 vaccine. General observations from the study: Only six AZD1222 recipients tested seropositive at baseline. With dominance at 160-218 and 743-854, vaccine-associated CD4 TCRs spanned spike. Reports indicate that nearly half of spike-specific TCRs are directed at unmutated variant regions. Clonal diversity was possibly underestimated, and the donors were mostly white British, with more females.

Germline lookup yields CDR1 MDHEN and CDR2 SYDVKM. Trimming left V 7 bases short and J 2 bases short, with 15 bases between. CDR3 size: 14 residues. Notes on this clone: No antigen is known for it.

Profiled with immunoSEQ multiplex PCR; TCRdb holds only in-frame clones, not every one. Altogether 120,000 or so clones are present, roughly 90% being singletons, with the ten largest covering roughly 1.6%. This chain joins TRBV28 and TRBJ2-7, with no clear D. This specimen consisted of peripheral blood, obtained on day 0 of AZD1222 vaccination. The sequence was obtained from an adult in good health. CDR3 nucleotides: TGTGCCAGCAATCGGCAACGGATTCCCTACGAGCAGTACTTC. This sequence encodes CASNRQRIPYEQYF.